This T cell receptor (beta chain) came from a study of T cell responses to AZD1222 COVID-19 vaccine (dated by TCRdb to 2020 to 2023). Broadly, across the study: AZD1222 recipients with second doses at about 4 weeks or about 12 weeks were pooled, because spike-specific TCR depth and breadth did not differ between schedules. A total of under 250 trial participants underwent TCR sequencing, of whom 207 had received two doses of AZD1222 and about 25 had received two doses of the MenACWY control vaccine. Trial participants were enrolled by age into subgroups of 18-55, 56-69 and 70-plus years, and roughly 150, 30 and 60 TCR-sequenced participants, respectively, were included in these subgroups. Beyond this particular receptor, the publication reports: Conclusions about previously exposed vaccinees are limited because only six or seven AZD1222 recipients were SARS-CoV-2 seropositive at baseline. No day 14 peak-response samples were available, so repertoires were characterized only after the peak T cell response. Reportedly, almost half of the unique spike-specific TCRs recognized epitopes lying outside the regions that are mutated in the B.1.351 and B.1.1.7 variants. A significant rise in spike-specific TCR breadth and depth was observed after two AZD1222 doses relative to day 0 and relative to MenACWY recipients. Participants were mostly white British and included more females than males, and it was suggested by the authors that clonal diversity may have been underestimated. In the small 56-69-year group, the increase in depth fell short of significance, most likely because of low power. The vaccine-associated CD4 TCRs covered the entire spike protein, and the dominant responses fell in regions 160-218 and 743-854.

In regard to this clone: This receptor's antigen is unknown. No per-base quality is available; no much larger clone lies one base away.

The CDR3 regions of human TCRbeta chains were analyzed by immunosequencing. The authors processed their data as follows. TCRs in the repertoires were matched against a reference library of SARS-CoV-2-specific TCRs that had been generated with the MIRA antigen-specificity platform. Breadth was defined as the fraction of unique TCRs that were SARS-CoV-2-associated. Depth was defined as the fraction of total T cells that were SARS-CoV-2-associated. Using the MIRA data, each spike-specific TCR was mapped to the spike region that the TCR reacts to and placed in a CD4 or CD8 class. Log10-transformed breadth and depth values were compared by one-way ANOVA with Sidak's multiple comparisons tests. TCRdb mirrors the immuneACCESS table, restricted to in-frame sequences. Some clones are absent from its copies; in checked studies, under half trace to an unresolved V gene, and the reason for the others is unknown. V and J calls and clone size are given by that table; D and trimming were obtained from the DNA. Across this sample there are around 140,000 clones, with 93% seen only once. Roughly 9% of the sample is held by the ten biggest clonotypes.

The CDR3, from cysteine to phenylalanine, totals 16 residues. Just CDR3 DNA is preserved here, 48 bases in frame from base 1. In the germline V gene (reference sequence), CDR1 corresponds to SGHAT and CDR2 to FQDESV. Trimming removed 4 bases from V and 0 bases from J, leaving 10 bases between the germline ends. Read against the paper, the sample's time point label means: baseline before first vaccination. The vaccinee samples were drawn from two UK trials, COV001 and COV002, one of which was a single-blind randomized controlled phase 2/3 trial testing AZD1222 (ChAdOx1 nCoV-19) in healthy adults. Trial participant PBMC samples were collected at day 0 and day 28 after the second dose for TCRbeta chain sequencing.

The chain joins TRBV11-1 to TRBJ2-6; tentative D gene TRBD1, with 5 bases matching. The clonotype originates from an adult in good health. The source was peripheral blood, collected on day 0 of AZD1222 vaccination. The CDR3 corresponds to CASSWRQFSGANVLTF. The DNA sequence is TGTGCCAGCAGCTGGAGACAGTTCTCTGGGGCCAACGTCCTGACTTTC.